Presented here are 5 T cell receptor beta chains from one specimen sequenced in a study of blood T cell repertoires in COVID-19. Assay used: immunoSEQ multiplex PCR; TCRdb lists only in-frame clones, some missing. This table holds tens of thousands of clones, around 86% found once. The sequenced sample was peripheral blood. These receptors were obtained from a man aged 50 or older with active COVID-19.

V and J are TRBV28 and TRBJ1-4; unclear D gene. This CDR3 has 15 residues. V was cut by 3 bases and J by 1 base, with 9 bases left in between. CDR1 is MDHEN and CDR2 is SYDVKM in the germline V gene. For the CDR3, the DNA is TGTGCCAGCAGTTTTCTGCGGGGAACTAATGAAAAACTGTTTTTT. This codes for CASSFLRGTNEKLFF.

The J gene is TRBJ1-1, the V gene TRBV28, with a possible D match to TRBD1 (6 bases). The V gene's germline CDR1 is MDHEN and CDR2 SYDVKM. Trimming stripped 4 bases from V and 10 bases from J, with 13 bases between. The CDR3 runs 12 residues. CDR3 coding DNA: TGTGCCAGCAGTTCCACAGGGATCGGAGCTTTCTTT. Amino acid sequence: CASSSTGIGAFF.

This clone came up once. The chain employs TRBV5-1 and TRBJ2-2; TRBD1 matches at 7 bases. The CDR3 totals 15 residues. J was trimmed by 2 bases and V by 4 bases; bases with no gene match: 5. CDR1 and CDR2 (germline): SGHRS, YFSETQ. The CDR3 here is CASSAGTANTGELFF. For the CDR3, the DNA is TGCGCCAGCAGCGCCGGGACAGCTAACACCGGGGAGCTGTTTTTT.

This clone was seen just once. The V and J genes are TRBV27 and TRBJ1-5; 8 bases are a match to TRBD1. Germline values: CDR1 MNHEY, CDR2 SMNVEV (reference sequence). The CDR3 loop spans 17 amino acids. With V trimmed by 3 bases and J by 0 bases, 7 bases remained unmatched. The CDR3 loop is CASSFYRGTNSNQPQHF. CDR3 nucleotides: TGTGCCAGCAGTTTTTACAGGGGGACAAATAGCAATCAGCCCCAGCATTTT.

This chain uses TRBV5-1 with TRBJ1-6; D possibly corresponds to TRBD1 (5 bases). There are 14 residues in the CDR3. Germline V gene lookup returns CDR1 SGHRS and CDR2 YFSETQ. Trimming took off 4 bases at V and 8 bases at J, with 13 bases between the two ends. CDR3 nucleotide sequence: TGCGCCAGCAGCAGGGGAGGGGCGGATTCACCCCTCCACTTT. It encodes CASSRGGADSPLHF. The variable domain in full, completed from reference TRBV5-1 and TRBJ1-6, reads KAGVTQTPRYLIKTRGQQVTLSCSPISGHRSVSWYQQTPGQGLQFLFEYFSETQRNKGNFPGRFSGRQFSNSRSEMNVSTLELGDSALYLCASSRGGADSPLHFGNGTRLTVT.